The 15 T cell receptor beta chains below were found in one sample sequenced in a study of cytomegalovirus exposure and HLA in healthy donors. This PCR relied on a set of 60 Vbeta primers and 13 Jbeta primers. Assay: immunoSEQ multiplex PCR; the TCRdb copy retains only in-frame clones and omits some. The sample has some 180,000 clones; over 75% are singletons. Sequencing used PBMCs. Receptors originate from a woman in her twenties or thirties in good health and CMV-seronegative.

The V and J genes are TRBV4-2 and TRBJ2-1; 9 bases map to TRBD2. The CDR3 spans 16 residues. Germline V gives CDR1 LGHNA, CDR2 YNFKEQ. V shed 1 base and J 2 bases; nucleotides not matched to a gene: 3. CDR3 protein: CASSQASGGTYNEQFF. The DNA of the CDR3 is TGTGCCAGCAGCCAAGCCAGCGGGGGGACCTACAATGAGCAGTTCTTC.

The V gene is TRBV7-8, the J gene TRBJ2-3; possibly TRBD2 for D (7 bases). CDR1 and CDR2 from the germline V gene are SGHVS and FQNEAQ. The CDR3 spans 16 residues. Trimming cost V 8 bases and J 1 base, with 19 bases left between them. The CDR3 bases are TGTGCCAGCCTATCCGGGGGCGGGGGACGCACAGATACGCAGTATTTT. Translating it yields CASLSGGGGRTDTQYF.

In regard to this clone: Other DNA sequences in this specimen translate into the identical CDR3. The J gene is TRBJ2-1, the V gene TRBV7-3, with TRBD1 as a possible D gene (6 bases). V was shortened by 3 bases and J by 6 bases, with 9 bases between the two germline ends. CDR1 and CDR2 (germline): SGHTA, FQGTGA. The CDR3 covers 13 residues. CDR3 in amino acids: CASSFGQFNEQFF. The CDR3 coding sequence is TGTGCCAGCAGCTTTGGACAGTTCAATGAGCAGTTCTTC.

This clone was counted once. V usage is TRBV27 and J usage is TRBJ1-5; possibly TRBD1 for D (6 bases). The germline CDR1 and CDR2 sequences are MNHEY and SMNVEV (reference sequence). Trimming shortened V by 6 bases and J by 5 bases, and 14 bases separated the two germline ends. The CDR3 has 14 residues. CDR3 DNA: TGTGCCAGCAGCCCCGGGGGGGGCTATCAGCCCCAGCATTTT. Protein: CASSPGGGYQPQHF.

The CDR3 DNA is TGTGCCAGCAGGGCGACAGGGGGACGAAATCAGCCCCAGCATTTT. Translated, it gives CASRATGGRNQPQHF. The rearrangement joins TRBV6-5 to TRBJ1-5, with 9 bases fitting TRBD1. The CDR3 has 15 residues. The V and J ends lost 6 bases and 4 bases, in that order; junction bases with no gene match: 7. CDR1 is MNHEY, CDR2 SVGAGI, per germline.

The gene calls are TRBV20-1 and TRBJ1-5; D unclear. Germline V gene sequence: CDR1 DFQATT, CDR2 SNEGSKA (reference sequence). CDR3 length: 11 amino acids. Trimming removed 0 bases from V and 11 bases from J, with 8 bases in between. The CDR3 region is CSARDNTAQHF. As DNA, the CDR3 is TGCAGTGCTAGAGATAACACCGCCCAGCATTTT.

This clone was counted between two and nine times. J is TRBJ1-1 and V is TRBV11-2; D perhaps matches TRBD1 (5 bases). CDR1 is SGHAT and CDR2 is FQNNGV in the germline V gene. CDR3 length: 14 residues. V lost 4 bases and J 1 base, leaving 10 bases between the germline ends. CDR3 in amino acids: CASSSGGGNTEAFF. The CDR3 DNA reads as TGTGCCAGCAGCTCGGGCGGGGGGAACACTGAAGCTTTCTTT. Drawing the rest from reference TRBV11-2 and TRBJ1-1, the complete variable domain is EAGVAQSPRYKIIEKRQSVAFWCNPISGHATLYWYQQILGQGPKLLIQFQNNGVVDDSQLPKDRFSAERLKGVDSTLKIQPAKLEDSAVYLCASSSGGGNTEAFFGQGTRLTVV.

The chain has TRBV19 and TRBJ1-2, with TRBD1 identical over 9 bases. The length of the CDR3 is 15 residues. From germline, CDR1 is LNHDA and CDR2 SQIVND (reference sequence). V lost 4 bases and J lost 3; bases outside the gene matches: 6. The CDR3 loop reads CASSNPDRGYYGYTF. CDR3 nucleotide sequence: TGTGCCAGTAGTAACCCCGACAGGGGGTACTATGGCTACACCTTC.

The gene calls are TRBV5-1 and TRBJ2-7, with D possibly TRBD2 on 5 matching bases. The V gene's germline CDR1 is SGHRS and CDR2 YFSETQ. The V end lost 0 bases, the J end lost 3 bases, and 16 bases lay between the germline ends. The CDR3 sequence is 16 residues long. The CDR3 region has the DNA TGCGCCAGCAGCTTGGAGCCCGGGGTTAACTACTACGAGCAGTACTTC. As protein: CASSLEPGVNYYEQYF. Full variable domain (remainder filled in from reference TRBV5-1 and TRBJ2-7): KAGVTQTPRYLIKTRGQQVTLSCSPISGHRSVSWYQQTPGQGLQFLFEYFSETQRNKGNFPGRFSGRQFSNSRSEMNVSTLELGDSALYLCASSLEPGVNYYEQYFGPGTRLTVT.

The J gene is TRBJ2-7, the V gene TRBV10-2, with 8 bases fitting TRBD1. This CDR3 comprises 13 residues. The trim removed 6 bases at V and 3 bases at J, leaving 4 bases unmatched. Germline V gene data show CDR1 as WSHSY and CDR2 as SAAADI. CDR3 protein: CASRRTGYYEQYF. Here the CDR3 DNA reads TGCGCCAGCAGGAGGACAGGGTACTACGAGCAGTACTTC.

The table lists this clone with a count of one. This chain links TRBV7-2 with TRBJ1-1; no reliable D call. Trimming shortened V by 1 base and J by 6 bases, and 12 bases separated the two germline ends. CDR1 and CDR2 from the germline V gene are SGHTA and FQGNSA. The CDR3 consists of 14 residues. CDR3 sequence reads: CASSLERASAEAFF. CDR3 nucleotide sequence: TGTGCCAGCAGCTTAGAAAGAGCGAGCGCTGAAGCTTTCTTT. Together with reference TRBV7-2 and TRBJ1-1, the CDR3 gives the full variable domain: GAGVSQSPSNKVTEKGKDVELRCDPISGHTALYWYRQSLGQGLEFLIYFQGNSAPDKSGLPSDRFSAERTGGSVSTLTIQRTQQEDSAVYLCASSLERASAEAFFGQGTRLTVV.

The rearrangement links TRBV6-5 to TRBJ2-7; D is unclear. Germline assignment: CDR1 MNHEY and CDR2 SVGAGI. Trimming shortened V by 2 bases and J by 5 bases, and 7 bases separated the two germline ends. This CDR3 spans 12 amino acids. The CDR3 bases are TGTGCCAGCAGTTACGCGGCGCACGAGCAGTACTTC. Protein: CASSYAAHEQYF.

This chain's CDR3 is CASSEGRAYYGYTF. The CDR3 region has the DNA TGTGCCAGCAGTGAAGGCAGGGCCTACTATGGCTACACCTTC. The chain uses TRBV6-1 and TRBJ1-2, with D perhaps matching TRBD1 (5 bases). Trimming removed 1 base at V and 3 bases at J, with 9 bases between. This CDR3 is built from 14 residues. Germline CDR1 MNHNS, CDR2 SASEGT.

Here the CDR3 DNA reads TGTGCCACCCGGAAGCAGGGGATGGACTATGGCTACACCTTC. Its translation: CATRKQGMDYGYTF. This chain uses TRBV15 with TRBJ1-2, with a tentative D call TRBD1 (6 bases). The CDR3 contains 14 residues. The germline V and J ends were trimmed by 8 bases and 3 bases, with 16 bases remaining between them. Germline V gene lookup returns CDR1 LNHNV and CDR2 YYDKDF (reference sequence). The variable domain in full, with the rest retrieved from reference TRBV15 and TRBJ1-2, is DAMVIQNPRYQVTQFGKPVTLSCSQTLNHNVMYWYQQKSSQAPKLLFHYYDKDFNNEADTPDNFQSRRPNTSFCFLDIRSPGLGDTAMYLCATRKQGMDYGYTFGSGTRLTVV.

The chain recombines TRBV2 with TRBJ2-1, with TRBD2 matching 13 bases. The CDR3 covers 15 residues. V was pared by 5 bases and J by 5 bases, with 3 bases of the junction left unmatched. Germline lookup yields CDR1 SNHLY and CDR2 FYNNEI. CDR3 DNA: TGTGCCAGCAGTCCACTAGCGGGGGGGCACAATGAGCAGTTCTTC. This encodes CASSPLAGGHNEQFF.